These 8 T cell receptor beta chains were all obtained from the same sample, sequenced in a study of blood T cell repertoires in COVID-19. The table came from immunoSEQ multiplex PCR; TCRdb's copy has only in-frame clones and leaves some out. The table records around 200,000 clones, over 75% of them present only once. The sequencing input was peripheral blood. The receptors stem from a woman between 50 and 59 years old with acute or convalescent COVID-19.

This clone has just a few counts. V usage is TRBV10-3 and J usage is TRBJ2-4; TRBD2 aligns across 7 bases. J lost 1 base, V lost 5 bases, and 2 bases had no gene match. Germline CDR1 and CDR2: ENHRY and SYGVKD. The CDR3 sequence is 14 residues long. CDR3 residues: CAISPGGAKNIQYF. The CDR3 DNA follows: TGTGCCATCAGTCCCGGGGGGGCCAAAAACATTCAGTACTTC.

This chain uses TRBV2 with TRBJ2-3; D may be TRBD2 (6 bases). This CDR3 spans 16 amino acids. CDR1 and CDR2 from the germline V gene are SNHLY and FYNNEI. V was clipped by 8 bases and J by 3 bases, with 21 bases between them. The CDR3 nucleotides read TGTGCCAGCTCCGAGGGGCTAGCGAGGGTAACAGATACGCAGTATTTT. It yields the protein CASSEGLARVTDTQYF.

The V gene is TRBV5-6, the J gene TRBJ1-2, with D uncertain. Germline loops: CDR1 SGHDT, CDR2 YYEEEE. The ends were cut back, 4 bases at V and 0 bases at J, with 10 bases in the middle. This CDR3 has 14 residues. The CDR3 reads CASSVPRSNYGYTF. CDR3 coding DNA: TGTGCCAGCAGCGTTCCTAGGTCTAACTATGGCTACACCTTC.

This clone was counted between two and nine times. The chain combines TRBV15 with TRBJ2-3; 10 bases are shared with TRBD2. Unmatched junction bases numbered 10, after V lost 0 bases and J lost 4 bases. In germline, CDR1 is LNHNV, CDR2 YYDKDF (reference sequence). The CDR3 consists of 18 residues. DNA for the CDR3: TGTGCCACCAGCAGAGATCGGGCTAGCGGGGGTAGGGCAGATACGCAGTATTTT. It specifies CATSRDRASGGRADTQYF.

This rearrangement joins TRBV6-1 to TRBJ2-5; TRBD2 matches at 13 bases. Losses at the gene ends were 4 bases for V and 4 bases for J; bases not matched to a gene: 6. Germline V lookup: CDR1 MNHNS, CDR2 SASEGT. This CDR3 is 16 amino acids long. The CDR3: CASSGRTSGRGETQYF. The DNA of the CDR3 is TGTGCCAGCAGTGGGAGGACTAGCGGGAGAGGAGAGACCCAGTACTTC.

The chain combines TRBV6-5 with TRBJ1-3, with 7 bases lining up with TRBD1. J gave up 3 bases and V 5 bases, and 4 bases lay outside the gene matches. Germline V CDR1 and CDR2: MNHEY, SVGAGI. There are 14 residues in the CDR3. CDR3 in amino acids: CASSMTGLGNTIYF. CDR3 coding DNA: TGTGCCAGCAGTATGACAGGGCTTGGAAACACCATATATTTT.

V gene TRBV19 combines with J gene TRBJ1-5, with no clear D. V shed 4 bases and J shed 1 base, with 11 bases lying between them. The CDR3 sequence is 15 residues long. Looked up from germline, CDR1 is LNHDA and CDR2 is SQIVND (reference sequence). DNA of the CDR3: TGTGCCAGTAGTAAGCAGGCCGCAAGCAATCAGCCCCAGCATTTT. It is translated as CASSKQAASNQPQHF.

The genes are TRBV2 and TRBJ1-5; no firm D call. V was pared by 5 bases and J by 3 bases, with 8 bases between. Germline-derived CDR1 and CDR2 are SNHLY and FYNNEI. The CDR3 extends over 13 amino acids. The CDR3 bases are TGTGCCAGCAGTCTCGAGTCCAATCAGCCCCAGCATTTT. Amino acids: CASSLESNQPQHF.